This T cell receptor beta chain was obtained from a study of T cell responses to AZD1222 COVID-19 vaccine. The study, taken as a whole, reports: Donors skewed white British and female; clonal diversity was possibly underestimated. Only six or seven AZD1222 recipients tested seropositive at baseline.

Trimming cost V 2 bases and J 6 bases, with 5 bases left between them. CDR1 is SGHNT, CDR2 YENEEA, per germline. The CDR3 is made up of 12 amino acids. For this clone: Its specificity is unknown.

Sequencing used immunoSEQ multiplex PCR; TCRdb keeps in-frame clones, though not all of them. The data contain 110,000 to 150,000 clones, roughly nine tenths of them seen just once; the ten biggest clones take up more than 3%. This clonotype was obtained from an adult in good health. Material: peripheral blood, obtained on day 0 of AZD1222 vaccination. The chain joins TRBV11-3 to TRBJ2-1, with D unresolved. CDR3 loop: CASSLNPNEQFF. In DNA form, the CDR3 reads TGTGCCAGCAGCTTAAACCCCAATGAGCAGTTCTTC.